This TCR beta chain originates from a study of blood T cell repertoires in COVID-19. Study-wide context: Samples of COVID-19 (acute and convalescent) were obtained from the United States, Italy and Spain. Sources were T cells, B-cell-depleted T cells, or PBMCs; the material itself was cDNA or gDNA.

The table lists this clone with a few counts. As processed by the authors: Nucleated cell counts were estimated from reference gene primer amplification. Some clones are missing from TCRdb's copy, which holds only in-frame ones; the method was immunoSEQ multiplex PCR. V and J calls and clone size are given by that table; D and trimming were obtained from the DNA. The data hold some 40,000 clones, with 70% to 90% observed a single time. The sequenced sample was peripheral blood. This clonotype was sampled from a man in his 70s with acute or convalescent COVID-19.

Here the CDR3 reads CASSGGRGWGYTF. In nucleotides, the CDR3 is TGCGCCAGCAGTGGGGGCAGGGGTTGGGGCTACACCTTC. The chain combines TRBV10-1 with TRBJ1-2; TRBD1 might be the D (6 bases). CDR1 is WNHNN, CDR2 SYGVQD, per germline (reference sequence). This CDR3 region has 13 residues. V lost 4 bases, J lost 8 bases, and 14 bases lay in between.